This TCR beta chain was sequenced for a study of T cell responses to AZD1222 COVID-19 vaccine (dated by TCRdb to about 2021). Describing the broader study: AZD1222 recipients given second doses at about 4 weeks or at about 12 weeks were pooled, since spike-specific TCR depth and breadth were not found to differ between the two schedules. Trial participants were enrolled by age into 18-55, 56-69 and 70-plus year subgroups, with around 150, 28 and 57 TCR-sequenced participants respectively. TCR sequencing was performed for roughly 250 trial participants, of whom 207 were given two doses of AZD1222 and around 25 were given two doses of MenACWY control vaccine.

The CDR3 regions of human TCRbeta chains were subjected to immunosequencing. Per the original workflow: Repertoire TCRs were matched against a reference library of SARS-CoV-2-specific TCRs generated with the MIRA antigen-specificity platform. Breadth meant the fraction of unique TCRs that were SARS-CoV-2-associated, whereas depth meant the fraction of total T cells that were SARS-CoV-2-associated. Using the MIRA data, each spike-specific TCR was mapped to the spike region that the TCR reacts to and placed in a CD4 or CD8 class. Log10-transformed breadth and depth values were compared by one-way ANOVA with Sidak's multiple comparisons tests. The table comes from immuneACCESS by way of TCRdb, which keeps in-frame sequences with V and J called. Part of the clones is missing from these tables; in studies checked, under half for an unresolved V gene and the rest for unknown reasons. V, J and clone size are taken as reported in that table, and D and trimming were inferred from the DNA itself. The sample includes about 170,000 clones, with approximately 92% observed a single time. The top ten clones comprise 1.6% of the sample.

Between the V and J ends, shortened by 0 bases and 4 bases respectively, the junction contains 18 bases. From cysteine to phenylalanine, the CDR3 is 18 amino acids long. CDR3 DNA is the only sequence kept; it has 54 bases, read in frame from the first base. Per the germline V gene, LGHNA is the CDR1 and YNFKEQ is the CDR2. This specimen's time point label, interpreted: baseline before first vaccination. Vaccinee samples came from UK trials COV001 and COV002, including a single-blind randomized controlled phase 2/3 trial of AZD1222 (ChAdOx1 nCoV-19) in healthy adults. For TCRbeta chain sequencing, PBMC samples from trial participants were taken at day 0 and at day 28 after the second dose. Overall study outcomes, separate from this receptor: The vaccine-associated CD4 TCRs covered the entire spike protein, and the dominant responses fell in regions 160-218 and 743-854. Conclusions about previously exposed vaccinees were limited because only six AZD1222 recipients were SARS-CoV-2 seropositive at baseline. Because no day 14 peak-response samples were available, repertoires were characterized only after the peak T cell response. In the small 56-69-year group, the increase in depth fell short of significance, most likely because of low power. Nearly half of unique spike-specific TCRs reportedly recognized epitopes outside regions mutated in the B.1.351 and B.1.1.7 variants. Most participants were white British and females outnumbered males, and the authors suggested that clonal diversity may have been underestimated. Spike-specific TCR breadth and depth rose significantly after two AZD1222 doses compared with day 0 and with MenACWY recipients.

About this clone: The antigen it binds to is not known. No base qualities exist here, and no much larger clone lies one base off it.

The chain is assembled from TRBV4-2 and TRBJ1-4; a confident D gene designation cannot be given. The TCR comes from an adult in good health. The sequencing used peripheral blood, collected on day 0 of AZD1222 vaccination. In nucleotides, the sequence is TGTGCCAGCAGCCAAGATCTCTCAAGAGGGAGCGGTAATGAAAAACTGTTTTTT. This is translated as CASSQDLSRGSGNEKLFF.